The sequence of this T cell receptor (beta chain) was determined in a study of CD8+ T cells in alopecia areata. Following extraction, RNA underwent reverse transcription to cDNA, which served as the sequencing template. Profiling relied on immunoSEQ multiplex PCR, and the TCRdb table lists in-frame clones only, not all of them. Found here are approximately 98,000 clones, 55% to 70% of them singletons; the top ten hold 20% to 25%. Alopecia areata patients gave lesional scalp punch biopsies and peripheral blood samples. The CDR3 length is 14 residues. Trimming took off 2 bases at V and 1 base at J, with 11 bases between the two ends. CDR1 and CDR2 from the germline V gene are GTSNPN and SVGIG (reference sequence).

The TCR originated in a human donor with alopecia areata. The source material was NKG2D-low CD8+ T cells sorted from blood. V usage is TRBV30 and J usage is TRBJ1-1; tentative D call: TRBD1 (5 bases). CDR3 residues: CAWSSGRGNTEAFF. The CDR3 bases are TGTGCCTGGAGTAGCGGGAGGGGGAACACTGAAGCTTTCTTT.